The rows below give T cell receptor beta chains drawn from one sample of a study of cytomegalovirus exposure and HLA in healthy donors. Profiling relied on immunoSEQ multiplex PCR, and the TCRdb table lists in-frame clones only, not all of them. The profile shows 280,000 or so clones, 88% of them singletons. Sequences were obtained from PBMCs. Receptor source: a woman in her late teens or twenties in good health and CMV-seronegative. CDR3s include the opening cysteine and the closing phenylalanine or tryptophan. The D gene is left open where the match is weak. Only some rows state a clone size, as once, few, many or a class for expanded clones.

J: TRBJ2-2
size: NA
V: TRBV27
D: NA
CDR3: CASSNRNTGELFF
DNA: TGTGCCAGCAGTAATAGGAACACCGGGGAGCTGTTTTTT

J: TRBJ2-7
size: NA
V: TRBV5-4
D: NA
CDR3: CASNPVGSSYEQYF
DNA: TGTGCCAGCAACCCTGTAGGGAGCTCCTACGAGCAGTACTTC

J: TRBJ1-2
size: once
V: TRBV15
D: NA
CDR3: CATSGQTANYGYTF
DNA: TGTGCCACCAGCGGGCAGACAGCAAACTATGGCTACACCTTC

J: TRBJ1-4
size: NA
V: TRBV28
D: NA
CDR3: CASRRDEKLFF
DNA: TGTGCCAGCAGGAGAGATGAAAAACTGTTTTTT

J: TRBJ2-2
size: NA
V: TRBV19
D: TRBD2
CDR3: CASTSLAGFTGELFF
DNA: TGTGCCAGTACTAGCTTAGCGGGATTCACCGGGGAGCTGTTTTTT

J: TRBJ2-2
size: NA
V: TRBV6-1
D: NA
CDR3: CASSEWGRTVNTGELFF
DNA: TGTGCCAGCAGTGAATGGGGCCGCACAGTGAACACCGGGGAGCTGTTTTTT

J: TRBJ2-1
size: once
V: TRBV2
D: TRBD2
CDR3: CASSEDQGLGGLDEQFF
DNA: TGTGCCAGCAGTGAAGATCAAGGACTAGGAGGTTTGGATGAGCAGTTCTTC

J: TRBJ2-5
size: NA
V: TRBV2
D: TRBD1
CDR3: CASSLNSDRGGMETQYF
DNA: TGTGCCAGCAGTTTAAACTCGGACAGGGGGGGAATGGAGACCCAGTACTTC

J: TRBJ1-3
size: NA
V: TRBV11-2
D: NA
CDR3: CASSLVSSGNTIYF
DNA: TGTGCCAGCAGCTTAGTGTCCAGTGGAAACACCATATATTTT

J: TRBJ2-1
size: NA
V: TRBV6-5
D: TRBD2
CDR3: CASSYQREGYGEQFF
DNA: TGTGCCAGCAGTTACCAGCGGGAGGGCTATGGTGAGCAGTTCTTC

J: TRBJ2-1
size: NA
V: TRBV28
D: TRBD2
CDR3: CASSPQTSGTARYNEQFF
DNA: TGTGCCAGCAGTCCCCAGACTAGCGGGACGGCCCGTTACAATGAGCAGTTCTTC

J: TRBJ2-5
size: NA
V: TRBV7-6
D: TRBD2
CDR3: CASSLVGLGAQETQYF
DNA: TGTGCCAGCAGCTTAGTGGGACTAGGGGCGCAAGAGACCCAGTACTTC

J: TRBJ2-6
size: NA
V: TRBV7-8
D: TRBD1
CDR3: CASSFPPGQPANVLTF
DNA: TGTGCCAGCAGTTTCCCACCGGGACAGCCCGCCAACGTCCTGACTTTC

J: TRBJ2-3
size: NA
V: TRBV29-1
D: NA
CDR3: CSHVIGPQYF
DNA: TGCAGCCACGTTATTGGGCCGCAGTATTTT

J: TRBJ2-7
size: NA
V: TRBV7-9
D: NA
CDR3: CASSLAAGYYEQYF
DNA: TGTGCCAGCAGCTTAGCAGCAGGATACTACGAGCAGTACTTC

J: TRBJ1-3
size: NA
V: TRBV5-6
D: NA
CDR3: CASSLRTDGPGNTIYF
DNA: TGTGCCAGCAGCTTGAGAACAGACGGTCCTGGAAACACCATATATTTT

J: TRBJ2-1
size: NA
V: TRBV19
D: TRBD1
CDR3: CASRRGDRIYNEQFF
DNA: TGTGCCAGTAGAAGAGGGGACAGGATCTACAATGAGCAGTTCTTC

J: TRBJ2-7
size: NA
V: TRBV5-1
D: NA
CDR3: CASSPQGPEQYF
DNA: TGCGCCAGCAGCCCACAGGGCCCGGAGCAGTACTTC

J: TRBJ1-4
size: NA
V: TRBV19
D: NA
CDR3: CASSTSRKGFNEKLFF
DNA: TGTGCCAGTAGTACGTCAAGAAAGGGGTTTAATGAAAAACTGTTTTTT

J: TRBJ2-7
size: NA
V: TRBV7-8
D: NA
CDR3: CASSSSDRFSYEQYF
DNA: TGTGCCAGCAGCTCGTCTGACAGGTTCTCCTACGAGCAGTACTTC

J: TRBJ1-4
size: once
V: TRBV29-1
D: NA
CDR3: CSVAGWGPGGKLFF
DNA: TGCAGCGTCGCAGGTTGGGGCCCCGGCGGAAAACTGTTTTTT

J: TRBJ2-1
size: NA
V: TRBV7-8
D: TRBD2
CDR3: CASSFLGLAGGTEQFF
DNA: TGTGCCAGCAGCTTCCTCGGACTAGCGGGAGGGACTGAGCAGTTCTTC

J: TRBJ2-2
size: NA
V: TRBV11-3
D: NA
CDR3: CASSLDSTGELFF
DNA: TGTGCCAGCAGCTTAGACTCGACCGGGGAGCTGTTTTTT

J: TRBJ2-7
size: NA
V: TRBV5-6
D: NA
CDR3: CASSFGGFNEQYF
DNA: TGTGCCAGCAGCTTTGGAGGTTTCAACGAGCAGTACTTC

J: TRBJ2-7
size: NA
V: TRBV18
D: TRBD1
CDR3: CASSPRTGANEQYF
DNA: TGTGCCAGCTCACCGCGGACAGGGGCGAACGAGCAGTACTTC

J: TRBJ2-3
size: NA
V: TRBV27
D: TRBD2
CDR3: CASSLGTSGRQDTQYF
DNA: TGTGCCAGCAGCCTCGGGACTAGCGGGAGACAGGATACGCAGTATTTT

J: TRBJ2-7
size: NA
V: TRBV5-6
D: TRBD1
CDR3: CASSETGGAYEQYF
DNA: TGTGCCAGCAGCGAGACAGGGGGGGCCTACGAGCAGTACTTC

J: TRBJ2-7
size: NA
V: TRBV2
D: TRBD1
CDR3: CASETRDRGYEQYF
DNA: TGTGCCAGCGAGACAAGGGACAGGGGCTACGAGCAGTACTTC

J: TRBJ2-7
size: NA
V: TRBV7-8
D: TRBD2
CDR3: CASSGTSGNYEQYF
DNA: TGTGCCAGCAGCGGGACTAGCGGGAATTACGAGCAGTACTTC

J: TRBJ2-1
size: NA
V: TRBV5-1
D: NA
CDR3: CASTPTSGTTEQFF
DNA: TGCGCCAGTACCCCGACCAGCGGGACAACTGAGCAGTTCTTC

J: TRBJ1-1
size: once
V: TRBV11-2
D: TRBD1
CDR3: CASSLVSGGNTEAFF
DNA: TGTGCCAGCAGCTTAGTGTCAGGGGGAAACACTGAAGCTTTCTTT

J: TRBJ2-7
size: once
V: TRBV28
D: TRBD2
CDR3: CASSSPQAGGTPYEQYF
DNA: TGTGCCAGCAGTTCCCCCCAGGCGGGAGGGACACCCTACGAGCAGTACTTC

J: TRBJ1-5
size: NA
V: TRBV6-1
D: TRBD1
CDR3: CASTLQGAYGQPQHF
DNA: TGTGCCAGCACCCTACAGGGGGCTTATGGGCAGCCCCAGCATTTT

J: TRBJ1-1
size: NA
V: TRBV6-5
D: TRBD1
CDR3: CASSWRDRGFTEAFF
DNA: TGTGCCAGCAGTTGGCGGGACAGGGGGTTCACTGAAGCTTTCTTT

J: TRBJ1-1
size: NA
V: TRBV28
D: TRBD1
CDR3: CASSFSPIDRGQAFF
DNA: TGTGCCAGCAGTTTCTCCCCGATTGACAGGGGGCAAGCTTTCTTT

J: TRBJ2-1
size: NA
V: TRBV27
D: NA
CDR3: CASSLPKKGEQFF
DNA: TGTGCCAGCAGTTTACCTAAGAAGGGGGAGCAGTTCTTC

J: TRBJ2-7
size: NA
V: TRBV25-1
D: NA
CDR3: CASSEAGTYEQYF
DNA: TGTGCCAGCAGTGAAGCAGGGACCTACGAGCAGTACTTC

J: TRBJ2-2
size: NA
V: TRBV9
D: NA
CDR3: CASSVVGEAGELFF
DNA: TGTGCCAGCAGCGTAGTAGGTGAGGCCGGGGAGCTGTTTTTT

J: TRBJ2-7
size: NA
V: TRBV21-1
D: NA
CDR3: CASSASPGQGNYEQYF
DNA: TGTGCCAGCAGCGCCTCCCCGGGACAGGGGAACTACGAGCAGTACTTC

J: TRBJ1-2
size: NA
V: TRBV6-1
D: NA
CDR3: CASSEAWGRGGRSNHYGYTF
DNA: TGTGCCAGCAGTGAAGCATGGGGTCGGGGGGGCAGGTCTAATCACTATGGCTACACCTTC

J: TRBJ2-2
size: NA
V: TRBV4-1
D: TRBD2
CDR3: CASSQFLAGASGELFF
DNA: TGCGCCAGCAGCCAATTCCTAGCGGGAGCAAGCGGGGAGCTGTTTTTT

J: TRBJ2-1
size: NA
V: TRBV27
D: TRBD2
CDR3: CASHRAGGFNNEQFF
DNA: TGTGCCAGCCACCGGGCGGGAGGATTTAACAATGAGCAGTTCTTC

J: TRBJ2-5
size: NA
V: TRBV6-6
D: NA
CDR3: CASSYPDVAQETQYF
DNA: TGTGCCAGCAGTTACCCCGACGTAGCCCAAGAGACCCAGTACTTC